In its sample, the clone carrying this TCR beta chain was seen a few times. The sample comes from a study of blood T cell repertoires in COVID-19. Study information: Samples came from the United States, Italy and Spain, spanning acute and convalescent COVID-19. PBMCs, B-cell-depleted T cells, or T cells provided the cDNA or gDNA that made up the material.

Authors' processing steps: Reference gene primers were amplified, and this amplification served to estimate nucleated cell counts. Generated by immunoSEQ multiplex PCR, the TCRdb table keeps only in-frame clones and is missing some. The V and J calls and clone size were taken over from that table, and D and trimming were inferred from the DNA. The sample contains 84,000 or so clones, roughly 80% of which appear only once. The CDR3 extends over 13 amino acids. Trimming took 5 bases from V and 2 from J, leaving 9 bases between them. Germline lookup yields CDR1 MRHNA and CDR2 SNTAGT. The receptor comes from a human donor in a cohort sampled during active COVID-19. The chain recombines TRBV6-4 with TRBJ1-1; tentatively, D is TRBD1 (5 bases). The sequenced sample was peripheral blood. The CDR3 reads CASSQTGNTEAFF. DNA for the CDR3: TGTGCCAGCAGTCAAACAGGAAACACTGAAGCTTTCTTT.